This T cell receptor (beta chain) was sequenced for a study of shared clonotypes between healthy human individuals (dated by TCRdb to the early 2020s). For the study in its entirety: The cohort included three men and a couple of women between 18 and 49 years of age. Per donor, three plates each were used for CD4 naive and CD4 memory, two for CD8 naive, and one for CD8 memory. The study deeply sequenced blood TCR repertoires of about 5 healthy adults to estimate repertoire size and the extent of clonotype sharing between individuals. To increase sequencing depth and limit assay-specific biases, TCR repertoire library preparation and sequencing were carried out by different laboratories using diverse techniques. Per donor, leukapheresis produced somewhere between about 0.8 and 9 billion PBMCs.

The germline V gene (reference sequence) sets CDR1 to SEHNR and CDR2 to FQNEAQ. Trimming accounts for 3 bases at V and 2 bases at J, while the number of junction bases matched to no gene is 7. The CDR3 has 16 amino acids, counting the end cysteine and phenylalanine. The only DNA kept is the CDR3, 48 bases in frame from the first base. CD8 naive samples were obtained by positive selection for CCR7 among CD45RO-negative cells, yielding a CD45RA+CCR7+ population from which TemRA cells were excluded. The donors were healthy, HIV-negative adults with no recently reported acute infections or vaccinations. Every donor was a Caucasian adult living in Nashville, Tennessee, USA. Blood was obtained by leukapheresis, after which PBMCs were separated by Ficoll-Histopaque density gradient centrifugation and cryopreserved in liquid nitrogen vapor phase. Purity and quantity of every magnetically sorted T cell population were checked by analytical flow cytometry. Each sorted fraction had its genomic DNA isolated and then quantified by UV absorbance on a Nanodrop 2000c.

Study-wide findings and limitations: Pairwise subsampling indicated that sequencing depth was expected to affect the degree of clonotype sharing among donors. Compared with non-shared clonotypes, the clonotypes found in all four sorted-subset donors had higher generation probabilities. The small number of donors limited the genetic and exposure-history diversity represented. About 5% of naive CD4, 3.5% of naive CD8, approximately 2.2% of memory CD4, and 0.4% of memory CD8 clonotypes were shared across a few donors. Larger estimated clonotype richness was generally found for naive subsets than for memory subsets. Even with the large sequencing depth, rarefaction of the sorted-subset datasets indicated that sequencing was incomplete. Sampling was restricted to blood, and TCR repertoires in tissue are likely to differ from TCR repertoires in blood.

A note on this clone: There is no known antigen for this receptor. No much larger clone exists at a distance of one base, and base qualities are not known.

Using the deep immunoSEQ assay, multiplex PCR amplified TCR CDR3 regions from genomic DNA. Extracted genomic DNA from each cell subset was spread evenly across all wells of several immunoSEQ 96-well plates, with each plate serving as a replicate. Each replicate PCR for sorted subsets received about 210 ng genomic DNA, equal to roughly 30,000 T cell genomes. The purified libraries were quantified using a Qubit 3.0 fluorometer, sized with a Bioanalyzer 2100, and then quantified again using the KAPA Library Quantification kit. Every immunoSEQ 96-well plate was sequenced on a dedicated single-read 150-cycle Illumina NextSeq 550 flow cell. Per the authors' processing: Because only junctional sequences without quality scores were contained in the immunoSEQ output, filtering matching that applied to full-length reads could not be performed. Sequences were annotated with PyIR, a Python wrapper for IgBLAST v1.9, and V/J genes and CDR3 were assigned using IMGT germline references. Reads with weak V/J assignments (E-value above 1e-6), missing CDR3, stop codons, out-of-frame junctions, or ambiguous translated residues were removed. A V3J clonotype was defined by an identical inferred V gene, J gene, and CDR3 amino acid sequence. Percentage overlap between repertoires was calculated by dividing the number of shared unique clonotypes by the size of the smaller repertoire. RTK rarefaction, the Chao1 estimator, and Recon v2.1 estimates of unobserved clonotypes were used to assess repertoire richness. Generation probabilities for all TCRbeta clonotypes obtained by the gDNA method from a handful of donors were computed using OLGA. As stored in TCRdb, this immuneACCESS dataset retains in-frame rearrangements with V and J assigned. A fraction of the clones does not appear; measured against another copy, unresolved V genes explain less than half of the discrepancy, and the remainder lacks a known reason. V and J calls and clone size are copied from that table; D and trimming were computed from the DNA. Present in this sample are around 2,000,000 clones, about 92% of which were seen just once. The ten largest clones take up more than 1.5% of the sample.

Source material: naive CD8+ T cells from PBMCs. This specimen's cell subset or site label, interpreted: CD45RA+CCR7+. The rearrangement combines TRBV7-9 with TRBJ2-3, with 8 central nucleotides matching TRBD2. This receptor was obtained from a young man in good health. Some clones in this sample may be carry-over from other donors' samples. The nucleotide sequence is TGTGCCAGCAGCTTCTCGGGACTAGAGTTCACAGATACGCAGTATTTT. Its coded protein is CASSFSGLEFTDTQYF.